The TCR beta chain under discussion was sequenced for a study of blood T cells in healthy people across ages (dated by TCRdb to between 2014 and 2017). About the full investigation: In model experiments, template switching captured about one uniquely barcoded TCR beta cDNA molecule for every two T cells. To avoid experimental bias, donors of different ages were spread randomly across the sequencing lanes. To track age-related changes in TCR beta repertoire diversity, the study relied on deep sequencing normalized with unique cDNA molecular identifiers. Four age groups were formed from the donors: young (average approximately 15 years), middle-aged (roughly 38), aged (roughly 58) and long-lived (about 80). Using the same blood draw, the study looked at two additional independent replicas of 1 million unique cDNA reads for two donors, one aged 18 to 30 and the other aged 80 or older. The study at large found these results: Estimates of total diversity based on one million sequenced T cells were considered lower bounds and underestimates. Observed TCR beta diversity correlated strongly with the percentage of naive T cells measured by flow cytometry. Compared with the aged group, the long-lived group had more naive CD4+ T cells, fewer expanded clones and increased TCR diversity, a pattern suggesting age selection. Donor CMV infection status was unknown, potentially confounding age-related changes in expanded clonotypes. Since profiling was done on bulk unsorted PBMCs, naive and antigen-experienced compartments could not be conclusively compared. Observed TCR beta diversity per million T cells fell roughly linearly with age, and a significant reduction was already apparent by age around 44.

Preparation of the library involved 5' RACE. The sequencing machine was an Illumina HiSeq 2500. A second PCR of roughly 6 to 11 cycles was run with a J-beta primer mix and a sample-barcoded 5' primer. A template-switch 5' adaptor carrying 12 random nucleotides introduced a unique molecular identifier onto each TCR beta cDNA molecule. Each sample yielded at least 2.5 million CDR3-containing paired-end reads. The Mint cDNA synthesis kit, primed by a TRBC-specific oligonucleotide, was used to synthesize first-strand cDNA from all RNA. Following uracil-DNA glycosylase treatment, all cDNA underwent a first 18-cycle PCR with the universal primers M1SS and BC2_uni_R. The study's own analysis went as follows. For normalization, 1 million high-quality reads were randomly selected from each sample, with every read carrying a distinct molecular identifier. Instead of being binned into consensus sequences, reads with shared molecular identifiers were discarded. MiTCR, set to a Q25 quality threshold and the strictest error-elimination algorithm, was used for CDR3 identification, clonotype clustering and error correction. Lower-bound total TCR beta diversity was estimated with a nonparametric unseen species model using Euler transformation. Using fastp at Q25 and MiXCR, TCRdb reprocessed the public reads and kept productive beta chains. Rows are unified per CDR3 protein, each entry keeping the most common DNA and genes. These V and J calls rely on TCRdb rather than the paper's analysis. For this sample the table gives over a million distinct CDR3 sequences, of which roughly 40% were detected only once. Roughly 7.9% of the sample belongs to the ten largest clones.

The CDR3, cysteine through phenylalanine, is 15 amino acids long. CDR3 DNA is the only sequence kept; it has 45 bases, read in frame from the first base. Via the germline V gene, CDR1 is SGHRS and CDR2 YFSETQ. V is shortened by 1 base, J by 6 bases, and the region joining them spans 16 bases. This clonotype was counted between two and nine times. What this receptor recognizes is not known. Per-nucleotide qualities are absent, and no much larger clonotype sits a single base away. The donors were under 40 Caucasian individuals from Russia, aged roughly 6 to 90 years, who were systemically healthy. Each donor gave around 9.9 milliliters of peripheral blood, collected into EDTA-treated Vacutainer tubes. Ficoll-Paque density-gradient centrifugation was used to isolate PBMCs, with at least 7 million per sample. Trizol reagent was used to extract total RNA from PBMCs, with at least 6 micrograms per sample. The percentages of naive CD45RAhigh/CD27high T cells were determined by flow cytometry on a PBMC aliquot from every donor.

Recombination joined TRBV5-1 with TRBJ1-1, with a weak D call of TRBD1 (5 bases match). This TCR derives from a woman between 18 and 29 years old in good health. The source material was blood. The sequenced DNA: TGCGCCAGCAGCTTGTGGGGCACCCGTGAGGCTGAAGCTTTCTTT. This yields the protein CASSLWGTREAEAFF.